This TCR beta chain was captured by sequencing in a study of Graves' ophthalmopathy and Graves' hyperthyroidism. CDR3 length: 13 amino acids. V lost 4 bases, J lost 8 bases, and 4 bases stayed unmatched. Germline CDR1 SQVTM, CDR2 ANQGSEA. Beta-chain TCR CDR3 regions were amplified from RNA transcripts. The authors performed first-round RT-PCR with HTBI primers and then a second-round multiplex PCR. Each CDR3 protein is one row after TCRdb ran MiXCR on the multiplex PCR reads. The table has 600,000 to 950,000 distinct CDR3 sequences, 35% to 50% seen once. Sequencing was performed on peripheral blood. The TCR comes from an adult man with Graves' ophthalmopathy. The chain has TRBV29-1 and TRBJ1-4; 10 nucleotides line up with TRBD1. In nucleotides, the CDR3 is TGCAGCGTTGGCGGACAGGGGGTGGAAAAACTGTTTTTT. Residues: CSVGGQGVEKLFF.